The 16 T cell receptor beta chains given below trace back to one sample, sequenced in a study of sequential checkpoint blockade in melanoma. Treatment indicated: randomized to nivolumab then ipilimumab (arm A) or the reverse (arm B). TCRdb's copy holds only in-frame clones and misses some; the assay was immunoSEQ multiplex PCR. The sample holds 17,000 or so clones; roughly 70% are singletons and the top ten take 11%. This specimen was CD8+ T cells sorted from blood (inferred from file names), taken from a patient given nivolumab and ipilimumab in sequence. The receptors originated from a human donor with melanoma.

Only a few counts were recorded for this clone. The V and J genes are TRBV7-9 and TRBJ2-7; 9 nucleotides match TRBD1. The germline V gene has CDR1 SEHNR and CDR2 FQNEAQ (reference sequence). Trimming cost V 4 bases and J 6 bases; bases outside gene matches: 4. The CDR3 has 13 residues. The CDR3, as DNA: TGTGCCAGCAGCTCCGGGACAGGGATCGAGCAGTACTTC. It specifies CASSSGTGIEQYF.

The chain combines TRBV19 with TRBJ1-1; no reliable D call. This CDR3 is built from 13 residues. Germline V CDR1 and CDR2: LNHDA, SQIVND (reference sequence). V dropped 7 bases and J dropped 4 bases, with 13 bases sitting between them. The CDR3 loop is CASMAWAPTEAFF. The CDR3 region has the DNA TGTGCCAGTATGGCGTGGGCGCCCACTGAAGCTTTCTTT.

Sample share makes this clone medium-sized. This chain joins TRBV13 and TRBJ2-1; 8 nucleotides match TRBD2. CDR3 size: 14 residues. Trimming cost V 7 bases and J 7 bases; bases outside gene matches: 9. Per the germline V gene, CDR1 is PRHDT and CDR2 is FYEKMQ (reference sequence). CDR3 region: CASNRGGLRNEQFF. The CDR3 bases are TGTGCCAGCAATCGGGGGGGGCTGAGGAATGAGCAGTTCTTC.

The chain's CDR3 is CAISFQNTGELFF. The CDR3 DNA sequence: TGTGCCATCAGTTTCCAGAACACCGGGGAGCTGTTTTTT. The gene calls are TRBV10-3 and TRBJ2-2; D is unresolved. Germline V gene sequence: CDR1 ENHRY, CDR2 SYGVKD. The V end lost 5 bases, the J end lost 1 base, and 5 bases lay between the germline ends. CDR3 size: 13 residues.

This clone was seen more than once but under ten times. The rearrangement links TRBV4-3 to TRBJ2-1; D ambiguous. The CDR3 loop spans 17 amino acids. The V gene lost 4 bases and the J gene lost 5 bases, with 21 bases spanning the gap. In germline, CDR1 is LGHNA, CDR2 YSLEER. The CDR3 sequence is CASSLSRSQRINNEQFF. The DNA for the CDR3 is TGCGCCAGCAGCCTTTCAAGATCCCAGCGAATAAACAATGAGCAGTTCTTC.

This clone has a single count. The CDR3 sequence: CASSQASGADNEQFF. The CDR3 bases are TGTGCCAGCAGCCAAGCTAGCGGGGCAGACAATGAGCAGTTCTTC. The rearrangement links TRBV4-2 to TRBJ2-1; 9 nucleotides match TRBD2. Germline-derived CDR1 and CDR2 are LGHNA and YNFKEQ. With V trimmed by 1 base and J by 5 bases, 3 bases remained unmatched. This CDR3 has 15 residues.

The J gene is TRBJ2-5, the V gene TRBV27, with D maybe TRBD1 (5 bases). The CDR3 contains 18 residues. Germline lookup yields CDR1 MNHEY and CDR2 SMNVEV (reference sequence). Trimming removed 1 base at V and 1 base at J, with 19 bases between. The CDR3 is CASSLYPPAGPFQETQYF. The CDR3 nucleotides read TGTGCCAGCAGTTTATACCCCCCGGCAGGGCCCTTCCAAGAGACCCAGTACTTC.

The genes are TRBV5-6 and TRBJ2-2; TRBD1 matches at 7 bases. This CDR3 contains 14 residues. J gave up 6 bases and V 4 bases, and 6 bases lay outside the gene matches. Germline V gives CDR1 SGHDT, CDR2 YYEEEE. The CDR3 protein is CASSPTGAPGELFF. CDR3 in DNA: TGTGCCAGCAGCCCCACAGGGGCCCCCGGGGAGCTGTTTTTT.

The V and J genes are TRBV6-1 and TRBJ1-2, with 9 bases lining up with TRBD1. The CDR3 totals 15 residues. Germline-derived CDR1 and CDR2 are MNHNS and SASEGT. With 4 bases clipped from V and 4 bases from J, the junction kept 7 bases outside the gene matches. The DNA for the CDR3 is TGTGCCAGCAGTGCAAGACAGGGGGGTACCTATGGCTACACCTTC. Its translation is CASSARQGGTYGYTF.

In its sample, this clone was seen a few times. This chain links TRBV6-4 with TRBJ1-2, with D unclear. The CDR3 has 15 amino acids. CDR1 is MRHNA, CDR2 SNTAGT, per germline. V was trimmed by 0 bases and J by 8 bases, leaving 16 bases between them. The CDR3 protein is CASSDSNAGLEGYTF. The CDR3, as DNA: TGTGCCAGCAGTGACTCAAACGCAGGACTGGAGGGCTACACCTTC.

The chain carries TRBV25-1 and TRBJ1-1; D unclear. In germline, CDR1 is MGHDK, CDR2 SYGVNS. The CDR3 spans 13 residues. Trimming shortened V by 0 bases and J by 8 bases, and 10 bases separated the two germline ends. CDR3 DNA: TGTGCCAGCAGTGAATACGGAGGTCCAGAAGCTTTCTTT. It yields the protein CASSEYGGPEAFF.

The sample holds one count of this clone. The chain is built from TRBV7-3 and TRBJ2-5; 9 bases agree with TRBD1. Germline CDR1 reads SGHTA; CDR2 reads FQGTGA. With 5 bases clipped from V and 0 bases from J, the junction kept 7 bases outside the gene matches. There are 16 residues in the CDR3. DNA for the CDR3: TGTGCCAGCAGCCCCTACGGGACAGGGAACCAAGAGACCCAGTACTTC. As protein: CASSPYGTGNQETQYF. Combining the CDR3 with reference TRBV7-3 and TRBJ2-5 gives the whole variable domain GAGVSQTPSNKVTEKGKYVELRCDPISGHTALYWYRQSLGQGPEFLIYFQGTGAADDSGLPNDRFFAVRPEGSVSTLKIQRTERGDSAVYLCASSPYGTGNQETQYFGPGTRLLVL.

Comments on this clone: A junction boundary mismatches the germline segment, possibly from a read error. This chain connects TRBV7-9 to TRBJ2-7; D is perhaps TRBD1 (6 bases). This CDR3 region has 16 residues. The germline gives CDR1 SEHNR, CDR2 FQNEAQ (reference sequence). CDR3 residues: CASSQDSTGSSYEQYF. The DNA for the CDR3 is TGCGCCAGCAGCCAGGACTCCACAGGGAGCTCCTACGAGCAGTACTTC.

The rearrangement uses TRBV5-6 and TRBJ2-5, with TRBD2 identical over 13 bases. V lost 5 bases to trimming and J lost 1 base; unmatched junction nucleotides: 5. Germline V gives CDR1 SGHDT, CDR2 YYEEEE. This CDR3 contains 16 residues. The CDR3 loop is CASRARTSGGQETQYF. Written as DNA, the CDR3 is TGTGCCAGCAGAGCCCGGACTAGCGGGGGCCAAGAGACCCAGTACTTC.

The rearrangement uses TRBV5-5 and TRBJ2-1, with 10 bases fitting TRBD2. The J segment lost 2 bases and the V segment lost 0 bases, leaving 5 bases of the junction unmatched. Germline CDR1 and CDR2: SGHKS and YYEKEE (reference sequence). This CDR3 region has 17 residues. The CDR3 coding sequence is TGTGCCAGCAGCTTGGCCAGCGGGGGGGGGACCTACAATGAGCAGTTCTTC. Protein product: CASSLASGGGTYNEQFF.

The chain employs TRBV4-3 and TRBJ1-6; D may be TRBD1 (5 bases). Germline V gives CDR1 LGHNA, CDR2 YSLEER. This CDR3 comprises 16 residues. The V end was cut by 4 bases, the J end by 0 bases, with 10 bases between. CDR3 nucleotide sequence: TGCGCCAGCAGCCTGCAAGACAGCTCCTATAATTCACCCCTCCACTTT. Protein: CASSLQDSSYNSPLHF.